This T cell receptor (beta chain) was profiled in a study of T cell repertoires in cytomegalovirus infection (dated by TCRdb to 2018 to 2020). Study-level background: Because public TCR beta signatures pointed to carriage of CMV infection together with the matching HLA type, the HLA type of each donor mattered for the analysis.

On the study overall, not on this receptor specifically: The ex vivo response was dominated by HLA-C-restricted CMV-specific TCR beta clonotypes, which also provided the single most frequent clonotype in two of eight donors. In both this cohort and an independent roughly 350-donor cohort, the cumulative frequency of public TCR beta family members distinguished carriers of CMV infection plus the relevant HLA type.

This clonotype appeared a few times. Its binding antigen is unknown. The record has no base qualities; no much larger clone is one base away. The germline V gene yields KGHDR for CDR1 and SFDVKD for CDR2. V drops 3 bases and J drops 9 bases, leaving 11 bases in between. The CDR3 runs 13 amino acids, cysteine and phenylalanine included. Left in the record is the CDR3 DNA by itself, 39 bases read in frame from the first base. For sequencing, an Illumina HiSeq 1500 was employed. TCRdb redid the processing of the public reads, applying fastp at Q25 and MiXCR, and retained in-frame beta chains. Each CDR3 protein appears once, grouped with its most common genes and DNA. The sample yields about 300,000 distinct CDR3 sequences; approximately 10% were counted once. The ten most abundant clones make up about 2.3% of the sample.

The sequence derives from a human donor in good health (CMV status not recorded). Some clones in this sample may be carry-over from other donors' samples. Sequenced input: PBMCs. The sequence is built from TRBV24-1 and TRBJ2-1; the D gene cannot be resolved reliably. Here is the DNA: TGTGCCACCAGTGATGCCTCTACCGCTGAGCAGTTCTTC. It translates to CATSDASTAEQFF.